The clone carrying this TCR beta chain was observed a few times. As yet, its antigen is unknown. The data stem from a study of blood T cells in healthy people across ages. Across the whole study: When template switching was applied, about one barcoded beta molecule was captured per two T cells. Study outcomes and limitations: Long-lived donors had more naive CD4+ cells and higher diversity than aged donors.

Through a sample-barcoded 5' primer and a J-beta primer mix, a second PCR was run for roughly 6 to 11 cycles. A template-switch adaptor containing 12 random nucleotides labeled each cDNA molecule. Sequencing of every sample gave 2.5 million or more CDR3-containing paired-end reads. TCRdb reprocessed the 5' RACE reads via MiXCR and lists one record per CDR3 protein. The top ten clones hold roughly 7.9% of a sample with 1.4 million to 1.5 million distinct CDR3 sequences, around two fifths of them seen once. The CDR3 runs to 14 residues. Trimming cost V 7 bases and J 2 bases, with 14 bases left between them. From germline, CDR1 is SNHLY and CDR2 FYNNEI.

The V gene is TRBV2, the J gene TRBJ1-2; D perhaps matches TRBD1 (5 bases). The sample taken for sequencing was blood. This clonotype was obtained from a woman aged 18-35 years in good health. The CDR3 here is CASTGTGKNYGYTF. CDR3 coding DNA: TGTGCCAGCACCGGGACGGGAAAAAACTATGGCTACACCTTC.